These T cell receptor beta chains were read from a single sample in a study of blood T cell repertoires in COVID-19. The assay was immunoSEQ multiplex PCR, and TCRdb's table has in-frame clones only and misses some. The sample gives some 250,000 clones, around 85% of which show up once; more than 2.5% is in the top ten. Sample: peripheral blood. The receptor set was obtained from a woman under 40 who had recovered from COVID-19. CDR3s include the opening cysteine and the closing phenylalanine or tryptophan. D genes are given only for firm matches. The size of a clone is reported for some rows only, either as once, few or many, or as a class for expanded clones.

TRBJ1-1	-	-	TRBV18	TGTGCCAGCTCACCGAGTCCGGGGGGCCTGGGCACTGAAGCTTTCTTT	CASSPSPGGLGTEAFF
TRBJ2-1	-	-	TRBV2	TGTGCCAGCAGCCCGGGGGATTGGATGGATGAGCAGTTCTTC	CASSPGDWMDEQFF
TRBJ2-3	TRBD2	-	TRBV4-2	TGTGCCAGCAGCCGAGGGACAGGGTTTTCTAGCGGGGGGCCGGGAGATACGCAGTATTTT	CASSRGTGFSSGGPGDTQYF
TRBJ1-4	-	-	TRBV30	TGTGCCGGACAGAGGGAAGCTAATGAAAAACTGTTTTTT	CAGQREANEKLFF
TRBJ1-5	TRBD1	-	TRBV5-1	TGCGCCAGCAGCCAGACAGGGGGTACACATCAGCCCCAGCATTTT	CASSQTGGTHQPQHF
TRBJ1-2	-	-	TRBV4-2	TGTGCCAGCAGCCAAGACTTGGCAGGGGTTAGCGGCTACACCTTC	CASSQDLAGVSGYTF
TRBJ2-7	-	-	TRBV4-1	TGCGCCAGCAGCCAAGGCAGATTGTACGAGCAGTACTTC	CASSQGRLYEQYF
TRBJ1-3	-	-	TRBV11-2	TGTGCCAGCAGCACATGGACAGTAGGGGGAAACACCATATATTTT	CASSTWTVGGNTIYF
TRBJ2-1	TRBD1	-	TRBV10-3	TGTGCCATCAGGGGAACAGGGGGCAATGTCGATGAGCAGTTCTTC	CAIRGTGGNVDEQFF
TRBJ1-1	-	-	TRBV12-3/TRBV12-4	TGTGCCATTCAGTGGGGGGACACTGAAGCTTTCTTT	CAIQWGDTEAFF
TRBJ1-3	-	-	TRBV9	TGTGCCAGCAGCGTCCGGGGGACCCAGAGCGGAAACACCATATATTTT	CASSVRGTQSGNTIYF
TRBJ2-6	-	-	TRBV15	TGTGCCACCAGCAGAGATAGGGGACATCCCTCCACTCCCCGCTCTGGGGCCAACGTCCTGACTTTC	CATSRDRGHPSTPRSGANVLTF
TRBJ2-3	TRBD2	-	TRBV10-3	TGTGCCATCAGTGAGCCGGGACTAGCGATTTTGGATACGCAGTATTTT	CAISEPGLAILDTQYF
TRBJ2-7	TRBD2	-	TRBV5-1	TGCGCCAGCACACCAGATCTAGCGGGGTACGAGCAGTACTTC	CASTPDLAGYEQYF
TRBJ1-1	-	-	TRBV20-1	TGCAGTGCTAGACAGGGGACTGAAGCTTTCTTT	CSARQGTEAFF
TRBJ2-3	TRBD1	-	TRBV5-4	TGTGCCAGCAGCCCCCGACAGGGGGGGGATACGCAGTATTTT	CASSPRQGGDTQYF
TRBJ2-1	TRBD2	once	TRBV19	TGTGCCAGTAGTCCGGCCTTAGCGGGGGCCCGCAGGACCTACAATGAGCAGTTCTTC	CASSPALAGARRTYNEQFF
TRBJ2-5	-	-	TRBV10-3	TGTGCCATCAGTGATCCAAGCTCCGGGGGAGAGACCCAGTACTTC	CAISDPSSGGETQYF
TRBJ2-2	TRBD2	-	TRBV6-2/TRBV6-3	TGTGCCAGCAGTTCGCCGGGACTAGCGGGCCGAAAGGCCAGGGAGCTGTTTTTT	CASSSPGLAGRKARELFF
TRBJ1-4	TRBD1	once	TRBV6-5	TGTGCCAGCAGTCCCCAGGGGGCCACTAATGAAAAACTGTTTTTT	CASSPQGATNEKLFF
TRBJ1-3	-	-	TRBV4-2	TGTGCCAGCAGCCAAGAGTCCAGGGCTGGAAACACCATATATTTT	CASSQESRAGNTIYF
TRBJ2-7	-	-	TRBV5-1	TGCGCCAGCAGCTTGGACAGGGCCGGCGACGAGCAGTACTTC	CASSLDRAGDEQYF
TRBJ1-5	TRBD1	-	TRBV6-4	TGTGCCAGCAGTGGCGGGCGGGGGACAGGGCTGAATCAGCCCCAGCATTTT	CASSGGRGTGLNQPQHF
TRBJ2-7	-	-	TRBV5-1	TGCGCCAGCAGCTCGAGGGACACCGCCGGCTACGAGCAGTACTTC	CASSSRDTAGYEQYF
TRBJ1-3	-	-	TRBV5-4	TGTGCCAGCAGCTCTCACCCCGGGGGAGGAAACACCATATATTTT	CASSSHPGGGNTIYF
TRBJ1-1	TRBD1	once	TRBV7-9	TGTGCCAGCAGCCAGCAGACAGGGATGACTGAAGCTTTCTTT	CASSQQTGMTEAFF
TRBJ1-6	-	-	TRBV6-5	TGTGCCAGCACTCTCACAGGCCTCTATAATTCACCCCTCCACTTT	CASTLTGLYNSPLHF
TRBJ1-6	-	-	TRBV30	TGTGCCTCAACAGGGTCCTATAATTCACCCCTCCACTTT	CASTGSYNSPLHF
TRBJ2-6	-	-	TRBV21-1	TGTGCCAGCAGCATGTCGACAGGACGTTCTGGGGGGGCCAACGTCCTGACTTTC	CASSMSTGRSGGANVLTF
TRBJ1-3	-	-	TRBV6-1	TGTGCCAGCAGTGCACACAAAACAGGGTCCGGAAACACCATATATTTT	CASSAHKTGSGNTIYF
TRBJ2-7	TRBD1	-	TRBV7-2	TGTGCCAGCAGCTTAGCGCTGGGAGGACAGGGGGAGTACTTC	CASSLALGGQGEYF
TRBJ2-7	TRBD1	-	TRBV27	TGTGCCAGCAGTTTTGGGACAGGGTCGTACGAGCAGTACTTC	CASSFGTGSYEQYF
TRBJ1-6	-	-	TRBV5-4	TGTGCCAGCAGCTTATTTGAGGGAACCCTCCACTTT	CASSLFEGTLHF
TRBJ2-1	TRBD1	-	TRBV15	TGTGCCACCAGCGGACCGGGACAGGGGGCGTTCGATGAGCAGTTCTTC	CATSGPGQGAFDEQFF
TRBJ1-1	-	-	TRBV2	TGTGCCAGCTCCTCGCAGATAACTGAAGCTTTCTTT	CASSSQITEAFF
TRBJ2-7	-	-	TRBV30	TGTGCCTGGAGTAGCACCGCCTACGAGCAGTACTTC	CAWSSTAYEQYF
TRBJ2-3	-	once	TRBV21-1	TGTGCCAGCAGCCCAAACCATAGGGGGAACCGTACAGATACGCAGTATTTT	CASSPNHRGNRTDTQYF
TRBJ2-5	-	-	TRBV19	TGTGCCAGTAGCGGGTGGAGGGGAGAGACCCAGTACTTC	CASSGWRGETQYF
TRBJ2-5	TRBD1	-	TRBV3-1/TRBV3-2	TGTGCCAGCAGACGGGACAGGTGGGAGACCCAGTACTTC	CASRRDRWETQYF
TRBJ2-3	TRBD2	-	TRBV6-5	TGTGCCACACGAACTAGCGGGGGGTGGGATACGCAGTATTTT	CATRTSGGWDTQYF
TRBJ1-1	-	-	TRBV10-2	TGCGCCAGCAGCGCCACTACTAACACTGAAGCTTTCTTT	CASSATTNTEAFF
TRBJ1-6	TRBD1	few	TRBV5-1	TGCGCCAGCAGCCCTTTGGGACAGGAATATAATTCACCCCTCCACTTT	CASSPLGQEYNSPLHF
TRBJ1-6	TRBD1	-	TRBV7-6	TGTGCCAGCAGCTTAGCGGCACCGGGACAGACGCTCGATTCACCCCTCCACTTT	CASSLAAPGQTLDSPLHF
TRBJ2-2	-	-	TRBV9	TGTGCCAGCAGCCCACTACAGGGCACCGGGGAGCTGTTTTTT	CASSPLQGTGELFF
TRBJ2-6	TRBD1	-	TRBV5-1	TGCGCCAGCAGCTATGGGACAGGGGGATCTCGCTCTGGGGCCAACGTCCTGACTTTC	CASSYGTGGSRSGANVLTF
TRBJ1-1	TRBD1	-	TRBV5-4	TGTGCCAGCAGCTTACGGGACAGATTGAACACTGAAGCTTTCTTT	CASSLRDRLNTEAFF
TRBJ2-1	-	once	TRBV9	TGTGCCAGCAGCTCCACTAGGGATGAGCAGTTCTTC	CASSSTRDEQFF
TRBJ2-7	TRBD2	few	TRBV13	TGTGCCAGCAGCTTAGCGGGGGGGTCTCGCGAGCAGTACTTC	CASSLAGGSREQYF
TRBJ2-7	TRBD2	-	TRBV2	TGTGCCAGCAGTGCCGCGGGAGCCAAGGGCTACGAGCAGTACTTC	CASSAAGAKGYEQYF
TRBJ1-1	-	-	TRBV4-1	TGCGCCAGCAGCCCCTTTGGCAGGCCAAACACTGAAGCTTTCTTT	CASSPFGRPNTEAFF
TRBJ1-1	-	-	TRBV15	TGTGCCACCAGCAGAGCCTCGGGGAGGGGGAGGACTGAAGCTTTCTTT	CATSRASGRGRTEAFF
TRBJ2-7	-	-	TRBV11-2	TGTGCCAGCAGCTTAGTAATTGGTGGGGGGACCCCCTACGAGCAGTACTTC	CASSLVIGGGTPYEQYF
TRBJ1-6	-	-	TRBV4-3	TGCGCCAGCAGCCGGGAGTGGGGGGGAATTTCACCCCTCCACTTT	CASSREWGGISPLHF
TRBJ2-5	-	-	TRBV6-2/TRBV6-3	TGTGCCAGCAGTTCCTTAACGGGTCCTCAAGAGACCCAGTACTTC	CASSSLTGPQETQYF
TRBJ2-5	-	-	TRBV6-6	TGTGCCAGCAGCCTCAGGGGTGGTGAGACCCAGTACTTC	CASSLRGGETQYF
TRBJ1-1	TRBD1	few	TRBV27	TGTGCCAGCAGTACTTTAAACGGACAGGGCGCTGAAGCTTTCTTT	CASSTLNGQGAEAFF
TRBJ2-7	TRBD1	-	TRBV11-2	TGTGCCAGCAGCCCAGTCGACAGGGGACCTTACGAGCAGTACTTC	CASSPVDRGPYEQYF
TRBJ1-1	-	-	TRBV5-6	TGTGCCAGCAGCGTGGTAGGGGGCACTGAAGCTTTCTTT	CASSVVGGTEAFF
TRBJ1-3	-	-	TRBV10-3	TGTGCCATCAGCAGGGGACCTGGAAACACCATATATTTT	CAISRGPGNTIYF